The 32 T cell receptor beta chains below were found in one sample sequenced in a study of cytomegalovirus exposure and HLA in healthy donors. The PCR made use of 60 Vbeta and 13 Jbeta primers. Assay: immunoSEQ multiplex PCR; the TCRdb copy retains only in-frame clones and omits some. The sample has around 150,000 clones, around two thirds seen once. Specimen: PBMCs. The receptors here all came from a man in his fifties or sixties in good health and CMV-seronegative.

The V and J genes are TRBV18 and TRBJ1-6, with 8 bases matching TRBD1. Germline CDR1 reads KGHSH; CDR2 reads LQKENI. This CDR3 is 14 amino acids long. The ends lost 3 bases at V and 10 bases at J; junction bases unmatched: 5. The CDR3 region has the DNA TGTGCCAGCTCACCGAGCGGACAGGGATCACCCCTCCACTTT. This sequence encodes CASSPSGQGSPLHF. The whole variable domain, filled in from reference TRBV18 and TRBJ1-6, reads NAGVMQNPRHLVRRRGQEARLRCSPMKGHSHVYWYRQLPEEGLKFMVYLQKENIIDESGMPKERFSAEFPKEGPSILRIQQVVRGDSAAYFCASSPSGQGSPLHFGNGTRLTVT.

Worth noting for this clone: The junction departs from the called germline gene at one end, perhaps through a read error. The genes are TRBV4-3 and TRBJ2-1; 8 bases agree with TRBD2. This CDR3 has 16 residues. Germline-derived CDR1 and CDR2 are LGHNA and YSLEER. Here the CDR3 DNA reads TGCGCCAGCAGTCAAGATCCCCGGGGGGGCCTCAATGAGCAGTTCTTC. Amino acids: CASSQDPRGGLNEQFF.

This clone was detected only a few times. This rearrangement joins TRBV5-4 to TRBJ1-1; 9 bases are shared with TRBD1. This CDR3 has 15 residues. V was pared by 4 bases and J by 1 base, with 5 bases of the junction left unmatched. Germline CDR1 reads SGHNT; CDR2 reads YYREEE (reference sequence). The CDR3 here is CASSRRGQGNTEAFF. CDR3 sequence (DNA): TGTGCCAGCAGCCGGAGGGGACAGGGGAACACTGAAGCTTTCTTT.

The V gene is TRBV5-6, the J gene TRBJ1-6, with D possibly TRBD1 on 6 matching bases. The V end was cut by 3 bases, the J end by 8 bases, with 15 bases between. Germline CDR1 is SGHDT and CDR2 is YYEEEE. The CDR3 runs to 15 residues. The CDR3 spells CASSWGHMGDSPLHF. CDR3 bases: TGTGCCAGCAGCTGGGGACATATGGGGGATTCACCCCTCCACTTT.

The sample holds a few counts of this clone. The chain recombines TRBV5-6 with TRBJ2-7, with D tentatively TRBD2 (6 bases). The CDR3 totals 15 residues. CDR1 SGHDT and CDR2 YYEEEE come from the germline V gene. V lost 4 bases and J 2 bases, leaving 16 bases between the germline ends. CDR3 protein: CASSVRRGQAYEQYF. The CDR3 region has the DNA TGTGCCAGCAGCGTTCGGAGGGGCCAGGCCTACGAGCAGTACTTC.

The rearrangement joins TRBV7-2 to TRBJ1-1; D is perhaps TRBD1 (5 bases). V was clipped by 4 bases and J by 5 bases, with 14 bases between them. The V gene's germline CDR1 is SGHTA and CDR2 FQGNSA. The CDR3 is 14 amino acids. The CDR3 nucleotides are TGTGCCAGCAGCTCCTCGGGGGGGGTGACTGAAGCTTTCTTT. Amino acid sequence: CASSSSGGVTEAFF. Drawing the rest from reference TRBV7-2 and TRBJ1-1, the complete variable domain is GAGVSQSPSNKVTEKGKDVELRCDPISGHTALYWYRQSLGQGLEFLIYFQGNSAPDKSGLPSDRFSAERTGGSVSTLTIQRTQQEDSAVYLCASSSSGGVTEAFFGQGTRLTVV.

The rearrangement joins TRBV19 to TRBJ2-7; TRBD1 aligns across 9 bases. There are 14 residues in the CDR3. The V and J ends lost 5 bases and 5 bases, in that order; junction bases with no gene match: 7. Germline V gene sequence: CDR1 LNHDA, CDR2 SQIVND (reference sequence). The DNA for the CDR3 is TGTGCCAGTAGTCCCGGGACAGGGAGGAACGAGCAGTACTTC. This codes for CASSPGTGRNEQYF.

The J gene is TRBJ1-1, the V gene TRBV5-1; D ambiguous. Germline values: CDR1 SGHRS, CDR2 YFSETQ. V lost 4 bases and J 4 bases, leaving 8 bases between the germline ends. This CDR3 comprises 12 residues. CDR3 DNA sequence: TGCGCCAGCAGCGAGGGATTCACTGAAGCTTTCTTT. It specifies CASSEGFTEAFF. The whole variable domain, filled in from reference TRBV5-1 and TRBJ1-1, reads KAGVTQTPRYLIKTRGQQVTLSCSPISGHRSVSWYQQTPGQGLQFLFEYFSETQRNKGNFPGRFSGRQFSNSRSEMNVSTLELGDSALYLCASSEGFTEAFFGQGTRLTVV.

The CDR3 protein is CASRMGQGAMNTEAFF. The CDR3 DNA reads TGTGCCAGTAGGATGGGACAGGGGGCCATGAACACTGAAGCTTTCTTT. This sequence joins TRBV19 and TRBJ1-1, with TRBD1 identical over 12 bases. Germline assignment: CDR1 LNHDA and CDR2 SQIVND (reference sequence). The CDR3 runs to 16 residues. Unmatched junction bases numbered 5, after V lost 6 bases and J lost 0 bases.

The chain combines TRBV2 with TRBJ2-5; the D gene is possibly TRBD2 (6 bases). Germline CDR1 and CDR2: SNHLY and FYNNEI. The V end lost 7 bases, the J end lost 5 bases, and 14 bases lay between the germline ends. The CDR3 consists of 13 residues. The CDR3 region is CASTAGGVETQYF. The DNA for the CDR3 is TGTGCCAGCACGGCGGGCGGGGTCGAGACCCAGTACTTC.

The chain employs TRBV11-2 and TRBJ1-3; no clear D. Germline V gene data show CDR1 as SGHAT and CDR2 as FQNNGV. Trimming left V 1 base short and J 0 bases short, with 13 bases between. The CDR3 length is 17 residues. The CDR3 region is CASSLGRTLSSGNTIYF. CDR3 nucleotides: TGTGCCAGCAGCTTAGGGAGGACGTTGAGCTCTGGAAACACCATATATTTT.

The J gene is TRBJ1-1, the V gene TRBV6-8, with a possible D match to TRBD1 (5 bases). The CDR3 sequence is 11 residues long. Germline lookup yields CDR1 MNHGY and CDR2 SAAAGT. V lost 6 bases, J lost 11 bases, and 13 bases lay in between. CDR3 DNA sequence: TGTGCCAGCAGGCCAGACAGTGAGGCTTTCTTT. Encoded protein: CASRPDSEAFF.

The chain carries TRBV4-2 and TRBJ2-3; 7 positions match TRBD2. With V trimmed by 0 bases and J by 0 bases, 9 bases remained unmatched. Per germline, CDR1 LGHNA and CDR2 YNFKEQ. The length of the CDR3 is 18 residues. CDR3 nucleotide sequence: TGTGCCAGCAGCCAAGATCTAGCGGCGTTCACTAGCACAGATACGCAGTATTTT. Its translation is CASSQDLAAFTSTDTQYF.

This chain links TRBV11-3 with TRBJ2-7; 7 nucleotides agree with TRBD1. This CDR3 has 14 amino acids. J was trimmed by 2 bases and V by 5 bases; bases with no gene match: 6. The germline gives CDR1 SGHNT, CDR2 YENEEA. In DNA form, the CDR3 reads TGTGCCAGCAGCCTCCGGGACAGACCCTACGAGCAGTACTTC. Residues: CASSLRDRPYEQYF.

The chain uses TRBV7-6 and TRBJ2-7, with 7 bases aligning to TRBD2. V lost 5 bases to trimming and J lost 0 bases; unmatched junction nucleotides: 4. Looked up from germline, CDR1 is SGHVS and CDR2 is FNYEAQ. The CDR3 runs to 14 residues. CDR3 sequence reads: CASSQAGISYEQYF. Here the CDR3 DNA reads TGTGCCAGCAGCCAAGCGGGGATCTCCTACGAGCAGTACTTC.

V is TRBV28 and J is TRBJ2-1; the D gene is possibly TRBD2 (6 bases). Deletions cut 6 bases from V and 5 bases from J, with 11 bases between. There are 13 residues in the CDR3. Germline CDR1 and CDR2: MDHEN and SYDVKM. The DNA for the CDR3 is TGTGCCAGCAGCGGGGGTTCAAACAATGAGCAGTTCTTC. Translation: CASSGGSNNEQFF.

In this sample, this clone turned up a few times. Additional DNA sequences in this sample encode the identical CDR3. This chain links TRBV7-9 with TRBJ1-1; tentatively, D is TRBD1 (5 bases). Germline CDR1 and CDR2: SEHNR and FQNEAQ (reference sequence). The V and J ends lost 4 bases and 3 bases respectively, with 9 bases between them. This CDR3 region has 13 residues. The CDR3 loop reads CASSSQGYTEAFF. The CDR3 DNA reads as TGTGCCAGCAGCTCTCAGGGATACACTGAAGCTTTCTTT.

The DNA for the CDR3 is TGTGCCAGCAGCCCACCCGGGACAGGGGACACTGAAGCTTTCTTT. Translated: CASSPPGTGDTEAFF. The chain is built from TRBV6-6 and TRBJ1-1; TRBD1 agrees at 10 bases. Trimming removed 6 bases from V and 3 bases from J; junction bases left unmatched: 7. Germline V gene data show CDR1 as MNHNY and CDR2 as SVGAGI (reference sequence). The CDR3 is made up of 15 amino acids.

In this sample, this clone turned up a few times. This rearrangement joins TRBV29-1 to TRBJ2-7; no clear D gene. The CDR3 contains 12 residues. Germline loops: CDR1 SQVTM, CDR2 ANQGSEA. Deletions cut 7 bases from V and 4 bases from J, with 14 bases between. The CDR3 region has the DNA TGCAGCGCCACAGTAACGCAATACGAGCAGTACTTC. This codes for CSATVTQYEQYF.

This chain joins TRBV19 and TRBJ2-2, with D maybe TRBD2 (6 bases). CDR3 length: 14 amino acids. CDR1 LNHDA and CDR2 SQIVND come from the germline V gene (reference sequence). Trimming stripped 3 bases from V and 5 bases from J, with 10 bases between. CDR3 amino acids: CASSIHRGTGELFF. The CDR3, as DNA: TGTGCCAGTAGTATCCATCGGGGGACCGGGGAGCTGTTTTTT.

V and J are TRBV6-5 and TRBJ1-1, with 7 bases lining up with TRBD1. CDR1 and CDR2 from the germline V gene are MNHEY and SVGAGI. J gave up 4 bases and V 2 bases, and 7 bases lay outside the gene matches. The length of the CDR3 is 15 residues. CDR3: CASSYQPSGGTEAFF. CDR3 coding DNA: TGTGCCAGCAGTTACCAACCCTCAGGGGGCACTGAAGCTTTCTTT.

In its sample, this clone was seen once. V usage is TRBV6-1 and J usage is TRBJ2-7; D may be TRBD1 (5 bases). The germline V gene has CDR1 MNHNS and CDR2 SASEGT. The CDR3 runs 14 residues. Deletions cut 1 base from V and 2 bases from J, with 9 bases between. The CDR3 loop is CASSEVAGPYEQYF. The CDR3 nucleotides are TGTGCCAGCAGTGAAGTGGCAGGGCCCTACGAGCAGTACTTC.

The chain recombines TRBV15 with TRBJ1-5, with unresolved D. Germline V gene lookup returns CDR1 LNHNV and CDR2 YYDKDF (reference sequence). The CDR3 spans 14 residues. V lost 5 bases, J lost 2 bases, and 10 bases lay in between. The CDR3 DNA reads as TGTGCCACCAGCCTTGGAGAAGGCAATCAGCCCCAGCATTTT. It translates to CATSLGEGNQPQHF.

The chain links TRBV19 to TRBJ1-5; 8 bases map to TRBD1. CDR3 length: 15 amino acids. CDR1 is LNHDA, CDR2 SQIVND, per germline (reference sequence). The junction had 5 bases not matched to a gene; V was cut back by 5 bases and J by 2 bases. The CDR3 bases are TGTGCCAGTAGTGGACAGGGACTGGGCAATCAGCCCCAGCATTTT. It is translated as CASSGQGLGNQPQHF.

The CDR3 DNA reads as TGTGCCAGCAGCTTAACCGGGACAGGGGGCGGATACGAGCAGTACTTC. Its translation: CASSLTGTGGGYEQYF. This chain joins TRBV7-2 and TRBJ2-7; 12 nucleotides agree with TRBD1. Germline V gene lookup returns CDR1 SGHTA and CDR2 FQGNSA. This CDR3 spans 16 amino acids. The V segment lost 2 bases and the J segment 4 bases; nucleotides outside the gene matches: 6.

This chain joins TRBV6-4 and TRBJ2-1; possibly TRBD2 for D (6 bases). The CDR3 is 15 residues long. Germline V gene lookup returns CDR1 MRHNA and CDR2 SNTAGT. V gave up 0 bases and J gave up 0 bases, with 6 bases separating them. In nucleotides, the CDR3 is TGTGCCAGCAGTGACTCTAGCGGCTCCTACAATGAGCAGTTCTTC. It specifies CASSDSSGSYNEQFF.

This chain links TRBV5-4 with TRBJ1-3; possibly TRBD1 for D (6 bases). The ends were cut back, 2 bases at V and 2 bases at J, with 8 bases in the middle. There are 14 residues in the CDR3. Germline V lookup: CDR1 SGHNT, CDR2 YYREEE (reference sequence). CDR3 sequence reads: CASSLQGTGNTIYF. The CDR3 bases are TGTGCCAGCAGCTTACAGGGAACTGGAAACACCATATATTTT.

The rearrangement joins TRBV6-5 to TRBJ1-6, with a tentative D call TRBD1 (6 bases). Germline V gene sequence: CDR1 MNHEY, CDR2 SVGAGI. The V gene lost 5 bases and the J gene lost 11 bases, with 13 bases spanning the gap. The CDR3 contains 13 residues. CDR3 sequence reads: CASSPRDITPLHF. The CDR3 bases are TGTGCCAGCAGTCCTCGGGACATAACACCCCTCCACTTT.

CDR3 DNA: TGTGCCAGCAGCTTAACTTCCGGGACAGGGAAAGATACGCAGTATTTT. It translates to CASSLTSGTGKDTQYF. The V and J genes are TRBV7-3 and TRBJ2-3; 9 bases agree with TRBD1. The CDR3 totals 16 residues. V dropped 0 bases and J dropped 5; count of bases not matched to a gene: 6. CDR1 is SGHTA, CDR2 FQGTGA, per germline.

This clone turned up a few times. V usage is TRBV18 and J usage is TRBJ2-7, with D unclear. V gave up 0 bases and J gave up 0 bases, with 6 bases separating them. The CDR3 has 14 residues. Germline V gene lookup returns CDR1 KGHSH and CDR2 LQKENI. The CDR3 here is CASSPPGTSYEQYF. The CDR3 DNA reads as TGTGCCAGCTCACCACCGGGCACCTCCTACGAGCAGTACTTC.

J is TRBJ2-1 and V is TRBV7-2, with TRBD1 identical over 7 bases. This CDR3 region has 16 residues. V lost 5 bases, J lost 9 bases, and 16 bases stayed unmatched. CDR1 and CDR2 from the germline V gene are SGHTA and FQGNSA. CDR3 coding DNA: TGTGCCAGCAGCCAACGGCAAGTGAGACAGGGAATTGAGCAGTTCTTC. It codes for CASSQRQVRQGIEQFF.

The chain couples TRBV4-1 to TRBJ2-7; 12 bases are a match to TRBD1. V lost 3 bases and J lost 0; bases outside the gene matches: 3. The CDR3 consists of 16 residues. CDR1 and CDR2 from the germline V gene are MGHRA and YSYEKL. For the CDR3, the DNA is TGCGCCAGCAGCCAGGGACAGGGGGCGAGCTCCTACGAGCAGTACTTC. Its protein is CASSQGQGASSYEQYF.